The text below deals with one T cell receptor (beta chain). As yet, its antigen is unknown. The germline V gene has CDR1 SGHTA and CDR2 FQGNSA. The CDR3 has 16 residues. V shed 0 bases, J shed 8 bases, and the junction held 10 bases outside the gene matches. Every isolated RNA sample was fully reverse transcribed, so sequencing captured expressed TCRB transcripts. Clones were read by immunoSEQ multiplex PCR, and TCRdb kept only the in-frame ones, dropping some. The sample lists 300,000 to 350,000 clones, roughly a tenth occurring once. This sample is drawn from a study of beta chain features in type 1 diabetes. Broader study findings: Shorter TCRB CDR3s, moderately but significantly so, were found in Type 1 diabetes patients in all four CD4+ subsets.

Cell sorting via CD45RO/CCR7/CD25/CD127/CD95/CD27 was performed to obtain CD4+ naive, central memory, regulatory and stem cell-like memory cells. The source material was central memory CD4+ T cells from blood. V usage is TRBV7-2 and J usage is TRBJ1-2; 9 bases match TRBD1. The receptor was isolated from a man aged 25-45 years with type 1 diabetes. The CDR3 here is CASSLASKGQGSGYTF. The CDR3 DNA follows: TGTGCCAGCAGCTTAGCGTCTAAGGGACAGGGAAGCGGCTACACCTTC.